The 14 T cell receptor beta chains below were found in one sample sequenced in a study of blood T cells in healthy people across ages. It was with a sample-barcoded 5' primer and a J-beta primer mix that a second PCR of roughly 7 to 12 cycles was run. TCRdb fed the 5' RACE reads into MiXCR, producing one record per CDR3 protein. Among around 1,000,000 distinct CDR3 sequences listed, under 30% were seen once. This sample also belongs to another study, concerning T cells of mothers and their children.

The sequencing input was blood. The origin of the receptors is a girl under 10 years old in good health.

The chain recombines TRBV4-1 with TRBJ1-2; D not resolved. Germline V lookup: CDR1 MGHRA, CDR2 YSYEKL. This CDR3 comprises 15 residues. The V and J ends lost 1 base and 4 bases respectively, with 13 bases between them. The CDR3 sequence: CASSQVGSILYGYTF. As DNA, the CDR3 is TGCGCCAGCAGCCAAGTAGGCAGCATTCTCTATGGCTACACCTTC.

This clonotype has a handful of counts. The chain combines TRBV11-2 with TRBJ2-2; 13 bases are a match to TRBD2. The CDR3 consists of 18 residues. Germline-derived CDR1 and CDR2 are SGHAT and FQNNGV. After removal of 5 bases from V and 4 bases from J, the junction contained 10 bases not matched to a gene. The CDR3 sequence: CASSKLAGGRESTGELFF. As DNA, the CDR3 is TGTGCCAGCAGCAAACTAGCGGGGGGGCGGGAGAGCACCGGGGAGCTGTTTTTT.

The V call is TRBV5-1, the J call TRBJ2-7; possible D gene TRBD2, 5 bases. The CDR3 is made up of 13 amino acids. Germline V gene lookup returns CDR1 SGHRS and CDR2 YFSETQ. Trimming removed 2 bases from V and 2 bases from J, with 8 bases in between. CDR3 region: CASSFEGTYEQYF. Written as DNA, the CDR3 is TGCGCCAGCAGCTTCGAGGGAACCTACGAGCAGTACTTC.

The chain is built from TRBV20-1 and TRBJ1-1, with D unclear. The germline gives CDR1 DFQATT, CDR2 SNEGSKA (reference sequence). The V gene lost 3 bases and the J gene lost 2 bases, with 10 bases spanning the gap. CDR3 size: 13 residues. The CDR3 sequence is CSARNRRNTEAFF. The DNA for the CDR3 is TGCAGTGCTAGGAATCGTAGAAACACTGAAGCTTTCTTT.

V and J are TRBV20-1 and TRBJ2-7; TRBD1 aligns across 10 bases. The end of the DNA aligns better with TRBJ2-1, so the J call may be wrong. The CDR3 runs to 12 residues. Germline values: CDR1 DFQATT, CDR2 SNEGSKA (reference sequence). The chain's CDR3 is CSALGQGYEQFF. The CDR3 DNA reads as TGCAGTGCCCTGGGACAGGGGTATGAGCAGTTCTTC.

The chain is built from TRBV19 and TRBJ1-6; no clear D gene. The CDR3 runs 15 residues. Per germline, CDR1 LNHDA and CDR2 SQIVND (reference sequence). Trimming left V 9 bases short and J 8 bases short, with 20 bases between. As DNA, the CDR3 is TGTGCCAGCTCGCCGGCGGGGTCATTGTATTCACCCCTCCACTTT. As protein: CASSPAGSLYSPLHF.

This clonotype has just one count. The chain uses TRBV5-5 and TRBJ2-5; D gene ambiguous. TRBJ2-7 explains the end of the DNA better; the J call may be wrong. Germline CDR1 is SGHKS and CDR2 is YYEKEE (reference sequence). This CDR3 region has 12 residues. In DNA, the CDR3 is TGTGCCAGCAGCTTGGATAGTTTCGAGCAGTACTTC. Its translation is CASSLDSFEQYF.

This clonotype was detected once. The chain couples TRBV27 to TRBJ1-1, with D possibly TRBD1 on 5 matching bases. CDR1 is MNHEY, CDR2 SMNVEV, per germline (reference sequence). V was trimmed by 2 bases and J by 11 bases, leaving 12 bases between them. The CDR3 is made up of 12 amino acids. CDR3: CASSLRGGGAFF. In nucleotides, the CDR3 is TGTGCCAGCAGTTTACGCGGCGGGGGGGCTTTCTTT.

This clonotype was detected a few times. The chain has TRBV6-6 and TRBJ1-5, with D unresolved. The V end lost 10 bases, the J end lost 1 base, and 8 bases lay between the germline ends. The V gene's germline CDR1 is MNHNY and CDR2 SVGAGI (reference sequence). This CDR3 region has 12 residues. The CDR3 reads CAIGSSNQPQHF. DNA for the CDR3: TGTGCCATAGGATCCAGCAATCAGCCCCAGCATTTT.

There are a few counts of this clonotype. CDR3 sequence reads: CSALGRNSYEQYF. For the CDR3, the DNA is TGCAGCGCCCTGGGCAGGAACTCCTACGAGCAGTACTTC. The chain uses TRBV29-1 and TRBJ2-7; D is undetermined. Germline CDR1 is SQVTM and CDR2 is ANQGSEA. V was shortened by 7 bases and J by 0 bases, with 13 bases between the two germline ends. This CDR3 region has 13 residues.

The chain is built from TRBV7-9 and TRBJ1-6, with D unresolved. This CDR3 comprises 16 residues. The V end lost 1 base, the J end lost 9 bases, and 16 bases lay between the germline ends. The V gene's germline CDR1 is SEHNR and CDR2 FQNEAQ (reference sequence). CDR3 sequence reads: CASSLDSRPSGSPLHF. In DNA, the CDR3 is TGTGCCAGCAGCTTAGATTCAAGGCCGTCCGGTTCACCCCTCCACTTT.

This chain uses TRBV3-1 with TRBJ1-4, with a weak D call TRBD1 (5 bases). V was shortened by 5 bases and J by 8 bases, with 18 bases between the two germline ends. The CDR3 length is 15 residues. Per the germline V gene, CDR1 is LGHDT and CDR2 is YNNKEL (reference sequence). The CDR3 is CASSARGGREEKLFF. CDR3 DNA: TGTGCCAGCAGCGCAAGGGGTGGCAGGGAGGAAAAACTGTTTTTT.

The table lists this clonotype with a few counts. This chain connects TRBV4-3 to TRBJ1-1; D not certain. The CDR3 sequence is 13 residues long. CDR1 and CDR2 (germline): LGHNA, YSLEER. V was pared by 1 base and J by 7 bases, with 10 bases between. The CDR3 here is CASSQASGVEAFF. CDR3 coding DNA: TGCGCCAGCAGCCAAGCGTCTGGGGTTGAAGCTTTCTTT.

This clonotype was seen a handful of times. The rearrangement uses TRBV7-9 and TRBJ2-7; 10 bases are shared with TRBD1. The V gene's germline CDR1 is SEHNR and CDR2 FQNEAQ (reference sequence). CDR3 length equals 15 residues. V gave up 5 bases and J gave up 4 bases; unmatched junction bases: 8. CDR3 sequence (DNA): TGTGCCAGCAGCGGATTGGGACAGGGGAGTTACGAGCAGTACTTC. Its translation: CASSGLGQGSYEQYF.